The present entry profiles one T cell receptor beta chain with its context. The antigen remains undetermined. This entry is derived from a study of T cells in localized non-small cell lung cancer. Study findings and constraints: Turning up in adjacent lung were a median around 50 of the top 100 tumor clones. Heterogeneity stays possible, as sequencing covered only one tumor region. Clonality peaked in uninvolved adjacent lung rather than tumor. Higher blood T cell density went with longer overall survival.

This table comes from immunoSEQ multiplex PCR, and its TCRdb copy is limited to in-frame clones, with some not included. The sample comprises more than 70,000 clones, roughly 81% of which are singletons, and about 2.7% rests with the top ten. The specimen comprised peripheral blood, sampled before any cancer treatment. The source of this sequence is a man aged 40-75 years with stage I lung adenocarcinoma.

The CDR3 nucleotides read TGTGCCAGCACCCTAAGACTAGATGGCAATGAGCAGTTCTTC. It translates to CASTLRLDGNEQFF. The gene calls are TRBV11-1 and TRBJ2-1; a possible D gene is TRBD2 (6 bases). The CDR3 is made up of 14 amino acids. V was pared by 7 bases and J by 6 bases, with 16 bases between. In germline, CDR1 is SGHAT, CDR2 FQDESV (reference sequence).